A single sample is the source of the 8 T cell receptor beta chains below, sequenced in a study of coeliac disease. The data were produced by immunoSEQ multiplex PCR, yet TCRdb's version contains in-frame clones alone and is incomplete. The table lists several thousand clones, around 72% of them singletons, with 5% to 7% in the top ten. The sequenced sample was lamina propria lymphocytes from the gut. Receptor source: a young man with celiac disease.

The chain employs TRBV7-2 and TRBJ2-2; the D gene is possibly TRBD2 (6 bases). V was clipped by 11 bases and J by 7 bases, with 20 bases between them. From germline, CDR1 is SGHTA and CDR2 FQGNSA. CDR3 size: 14 residues. The CDR3 nucleotides read TGTGCCGGGTGGGCGGGACGGAGGATCGGGGAGCTGTTTTTT. Translating it yields CAGWAGRRIGELFF. Full variable domain (missing parts from reference TRBV7-2 and TRBJ2-2): GAGVSQSPSNKVTEKGKDVELRCDPISGHTALYWYRQSLGQGLEFLIYFQGNSAPDKSGLPSDRFSAERTGGSVSTLTIQRTQQEDSAVYLCAGWAGRRIGELFFGEGSRLTVL.

This chain links TRBV12-5 with TRBJ2-7, with D maybe TRBD1 (6 bases). Germline loops: CDR1 LGHNT, CDR2 FRNRAP. There are 16 residues in the CDR3. The V gene lost 0 bases and the J gene lost 0 bases, with 12 bases spanning the gap. The CDR3 DNA sequence: TGTGCTAGTGGTTTGGTCGTCTCGGACAGCTCCTACGAGCAGTACTTC. Its protein is CASGLVVSDSSYEQYF. The full variable domain, with the rest looked up from reference TRBV12-5 and TRBJ2-7, is DARVTQTPRHKVTEMGQEVTMRCQPILGHNTVFWYRQTMMQGLELLAYFRNRAPLDDSGMPKDRFSAEMPDATLATLKIQPSEPRDSAVYFCASGLVVSDSSYEQYFGPGTRLTVT.

The chain combines TRBV5-6 with TRBJ2-1; D uncertain. This CDR3 is 13 amino acids long. Germline loops: CDR1 SGHDT, CDR2 YYEEEE. Trimming took off 0 bases at V and 12 bases at J, with 13 bases between the two ends. CDR3 amino acids: CASSLEHVSRQFF. The CDR3 coding sequence is TGTGCCAGCAGCTTGGAGCACGTTTCGAGGCAGTTCTTC. Complete variable domain (other parts from reference TRBV5-6 and TRBJ2-1): DAGVTQSPTHLIKTRGQQVTLRCSPKSGHDTVSWYQQALGQGPQFIFQYYEEEERQRGNFPDRFSGHQFPNYSSELNVNALLLGDSALYLCASSLEHVSRQFFGPGTRLTVL.

This chain links TRBV4-1 with TRBJ2-3; D is ambiguous. The CDR3 loop spans 12 amino acids. Germline V CDR1 and CDR2: MGHRA, YSYEKL. V was pared by 3 bases and J by 3 bases, with 4 bases between. This CDR3 reads CASSHPTDTQYF. The CDR3 coding sequence is TGCGCCAGCAGCCACCCTACAGATACGCAGTATTTT.

This clone was detected only once. The chain couples TRBV9 to TRBJ2-7; D uncertain. The CDR3 loop spans 14 amino acids. The germline V gene encodes CDR1 SGDLS and CDR2 YYNGEE. With 0 bases removed from V and 1 base from J, the gap between germline ends came to 8 bases. This chain's CDR3 is CASSVEAQSYEQYF. The DNA for the CDR3 is TGTGCCAGCAGCGTAGAGGCACAGTCCTACGAGCAGTACTTC.

This clone was seen just once. This chain links TRBV12-5 with TRBJ2-3; 13 nucleotides match TRBD2. The CDR3 covers 16 residues. V shed 6 bases, J shed 3 bases, and the junction held 6 bases outside the gene matches. Per germline, CDR1 LGHNT and CDR2 FRNRAP. The CDR3: CASGPGLAGLTDTQYF. The CDR3 DNA sequence: TGTGCTAGTGGGCCGGGACTAGCGGGGTTAACAGATACGCAGTATTTT.

This clone was counted a single time. The chain's CDR3 is CASSLTGGSGRSEQFF. Here the CDR3 DNA reads TGTGCCAGCAGCTTAACGGGTGGTAGCGGGAGGTCGGAGCAGTTCTTC. The chain combines TRBV7-3 with TRBJ2-1; 10 bases are shared with TRBD2. Per the germline V gene, CDR1 is SGHTA and CDR2 is FQGTGA. The CDR3 length is 16 residues. Trimming removed 0 bases from V and 10 bases from J; junction bases left unmatched: 9.

The chain links TRBV28 to TRBJ2-7; perhaps TRBD2 as D (6 bases). This CDR3 comprises 14 residues. Germline loops: CDR1 MDHEN, CDR2 SYDVKM. Between the trimmed V and J ends, which lost 3 bases and 6 bases, there was a span of 15 bases. CDR3 sequence: CASSFPSRGGEQYF. The CDR3 nucleotides read TGTGCCAGCAGTTTCCCGTCTCGGGGAGGCGAGCAGTACTTC.